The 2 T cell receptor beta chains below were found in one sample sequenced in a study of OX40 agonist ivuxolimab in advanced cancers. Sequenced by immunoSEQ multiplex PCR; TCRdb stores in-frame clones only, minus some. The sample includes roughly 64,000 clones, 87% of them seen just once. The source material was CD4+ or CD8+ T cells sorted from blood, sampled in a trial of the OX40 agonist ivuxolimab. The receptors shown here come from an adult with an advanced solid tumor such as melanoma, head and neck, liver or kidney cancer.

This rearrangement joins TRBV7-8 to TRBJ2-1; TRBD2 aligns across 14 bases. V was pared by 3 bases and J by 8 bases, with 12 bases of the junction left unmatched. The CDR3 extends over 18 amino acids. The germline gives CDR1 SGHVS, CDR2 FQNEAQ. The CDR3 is CASSFLPRTSGRRDEQFF. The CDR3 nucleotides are TGTGCCAGCAGCTTTTTACCCCGGACTAGCGGGAGGCGCGATGAGCAGTTCTTC. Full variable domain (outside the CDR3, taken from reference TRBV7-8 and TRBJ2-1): GAGVSQSPRYKVAKRGQDVALRCDPISGHVSLFWYQQALGQGPEFLTYFQNEAQLDKSGLPSDRFFAERPEGSVSTLKIQRTQQEDSAVYLCASSFLPRTSGRRDEQFFGPGTRLTVL.

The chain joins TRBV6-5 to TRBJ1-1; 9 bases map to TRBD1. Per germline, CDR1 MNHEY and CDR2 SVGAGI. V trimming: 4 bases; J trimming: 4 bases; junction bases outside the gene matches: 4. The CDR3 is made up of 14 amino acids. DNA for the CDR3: TGTGCCAGCAGTTGGGGACAGGGCGGCACTGAAGCTTTCTTT. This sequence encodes CASSWGQGGTEAFF.